A selection of T cell receptor beta chains follows, all from one sample in a study of neurological immune-mediated disorders. TCRdb reprocessed the 5' RACE reads via MiXCR and lists one record per CDR3 protein. The table includes roughly 98,000 distinct CDR3 sequences, approximately 13% detected once. Sample: PBMCs. These receptors were obtained from a female donor with HTLV-1-associated myelopathy (HAM/TSP). CDR3s include the opening cysteine and the closing phenylalanine or tryptophan. The D gene is left open where the match is weak. Rows may omit the clone size; those that give it use once, few, many or a size class.

v_gene	len	j_gene	abundance	d_gene	CDR3nt	CDR3aa
TRBV10-1	11	TRBJ2-7	many	-	TGCGCCAGCTATCGCTCCTACGAGCAGTACTTC	CASYRSYEQYF
TRBV30	14	TRBJ1-1	-	TRBD1	TGTGCCTGGAGTCCGGGGACAGGGAGAACTGAAGCTTTCTTT	CAWSPGTGRTEAFF
TRBV5-4	16	TRBJ1-1	many	TRBD1	TGTGCCAGCAGCCCTCGGGACAGAGGAAAAAACACTGAAGCTTTCTTT	CASSPRDRGKNTEAFF
TRBV5-1	16	TRBJ2-1	many	TRBD1	TGCGCCAGCAGCTTACGAGGGACAGGGGCCCTGAATGAGCAGTTCTTC	CASSLRGTGALNEQFF
TRBV27	12	TRBJ2-2	many	-	TGTGCCAGCAGTTTTCCGGGCGGGGAGCTGTTTTTT	CASSFPGGELFF
TRBV12-3/TRBV12-4	13	TRBJ2-1	many	TRBD1	TGTGCCAGCAGACTGACAGGGGCCAGCGAGCAGTTCTTC	CASRLTGASEQFF
TRBV7-8	14	TRBJ2-5	many	-	TGTGCCAGCAGCCCCGAGGGGAGGTGGGAGACCCAGTACTTC	CASSPEGRWETQYF
TRBV29-1	12	TRBJ2-7	many	-	TGCAGCGTTGCATCAGGGTCCTACGAGCAGTACTTC	CSVASGSYEQYF
TRBV4-1	15	TRBJ2-7	many	TRBD2	TGCGCCAGCAGCCAAGCAACGGGCGGGGGTTACGAGCAGTACTTC	CASSQATGGGYEQYF
TRBV5-5	15	TRBJ2-7	many	-	TGTGCCAGCAGCTCGGCGGCAGGGGCCTCCTACGAGCAGTACTTC	CASSSAAGASYEQYF
TRBV5-1	17	TRBJ1-2	many	TRBD1	TGCGCCAGCAGCCCAGGGGGCAGCAACTCGCTTATTTATGGCTACACCTTC	CASSPGGSNSLIYGYTF
TRBV28	16	TRBJ1-5	-	-	TGTGCCAGCAGTTTATGGGGCAGGGGTGACAATCAGCCCCAGCATTTT	CASSLWGRGDNQPQHF
TRBV27	16	TRBJ1-5	many	-	TGTGCCAGCAGTTCCACCAGAAGTAAAAGCAATCAGCCCCAGCATTTT	CASSSTRSKSNQPQHF
TRBV28	14	TRBJ2-5	-	TRBD2	TGTGCCAGCAGTGCCGCGGGAGGGCACGAGACCCAGTACTTC	CASSAAGGHETQYF